This is a list of T cell receptor beta chains from one sample in a study of T cells in Graves' hyperthyroidism and ophthalmopathy. TCRdb reprocessed the multiplex PCR reads with MiXCR, giving one entry per CDR3 protein. This table has about 700,000 distinct CDR3 sequences, about 15% appearing once. The material sequenced was blood. These receptors were obtained from a young woman with Graves' hyperthyroidism. CDR3s include the opening cysteine and the closing phenylalanine or tryptophan. D genes are given only for firm matches. The size field is filled for only some rows; it gives once, few, many or a size class.

j_gene	d_gene	v_gene	abundance	CDR3aa	CDR3nt
TRBJ2-5	TRBD2	TRBV7-6	.	CASGLAETQYF	TGTGCCAGTGGACTAGCTGAGACCCAGTACTTC
TRBJ2-7	.	TRBV5-1	few	CASSLESSLFEQYF	TGCGCCAGCAGCTTGGAAAGCTCCCTTTTCGAGCAGTACTTC
TRBJ2-1	.	TRBV11-2	many	CASSLEDGWAKNEQFF	TGTGCCAGCAGCTTAGAAGACGGCTGGGCCAAAAATGAGCAGTTCTTC
TRBJ2-7	.	TRBV7-8	.	CASSFRSPSYEQYF	TGTGCCAGCAGCTTTAGGTCTCCATCCTACGAGCAGTACTTC
TRBJ2-7	.	TRBV20-1	.	CSARMRVSYEQYF	TGCAGTGCTAGGATGAGAGTCTCCTACGAGCAGTACTTC
TRBJ2-1	TRBD1	TRBV7-9	few	CASSLAETGWGYEQFF	TGTGCCAGCAGCTTAGCGGAGACAGGGTGGGGCTATGAGCAGTTCTTC
TRBJ2-7	TRBD1	TRBV14	.	CASSPLDREVYEQYF	TGTGCCAGCAGTCCATTGGACAGGGAGGTGTACGAGCAGTACTTC
TRBJ2-2	.	TRBV4-1	few	CASSHIRGTSGELFF	TGCGCCAGCAGCCATATAAGGGGAACTTCGGGGGAGCTGTTTTTT
TRBJ2-1	TRBD2	TRBV5-1	many	CASSLVGRLAGGVDEQFF	TGCGCCAGCAGCTTGGTAGGGAGACTAGCGGGAGGAGTTGATGAGCAGTTCTTC
TRBJ2-7	.	TRBV20-1	.	CSARLYSGQSSYEQYF	TGCAGTGCTAGACTATACAGCGGACAGAGCTCCTACGAGCAGTACTTC
TRBJ2-7	TRBD1	TRBV7-2	.	CASSLVAGGLYEQYF	TGTGCCAGCAGCTTAGTAGCAGGGGGCTTATACGAGCAGTACTTC
TRBJ2-7	.	TRBV6-2/TRBV6-3	many	CATRDSYEQYF	TGTGCCACCAGAGACAGCTACGAGCAGTACTTC
TRBJ1-6	.	TRBV6-1	.	CASTEHPPGTTRLSLHF	TGTGCCAGCACCGAACACCCCCCCGGGACAACTAGACTTTCCCTCCACTTT
TRBJ2-5	.	TRBV12-3/TRBV12-4	.	CAGSLRGRETQYF	TGTGCCGGCAGCCTCAGGGGTAGGGAGACCCAGTACTTC
TRBJ2-4	.	TRBV20-1	few	CSASGGGIAKNIQYF	TGCAGTGCTAGCGGGGGAGGTATAGCCAAAAACATTCAGTACTTC
TRBJ2-7	.	TRBV15	many	CATSRLGRAGTYEQYF	TGTGCCACCAGCAGGTTGGGGAGAGCAGGTACCTACGAGCAGTACTTC
TRBJ2-1	.	TRBV7-8	many	CASSPQGRETYNEQFF	TGTGCCAGCAGCCCCCAGGGGCGGGAAACCTACAATGAGCAGTTCTTC
TRBJ1-6	.	TRBV14	few	CASSPRLNNSPLHF	TGTGCCAGCAGCCCTCGACTGAATAATTCACCCCTCCACTTT
TRBJ2-7	.	TRBV3-1	many	CASSQETSLREQYF	TGTGCCAGCAGCCAAGAGACTAGTCTCCGGGAGCAGTACTTC
TRBJ2-1	.	TRBV10-1	.	CASSESLRDYNEQFF	TGCGCCAGCAGTGAGAGTTTGCGAGACTACAATGAGCAGTTCTTC
TRBJ2-1	TRBD2	TRBV20-1	many	CSARDSWGGDYNEQFF	TGCAGTGCTAGAGATTCTTGGGGAGGGGATTACAATGAGCAGTTCTTC
TRBJ1-1	.	TRBV19	.	CASSRMDRRNTEAFF	TGTGCCAGTAGTAGAATGGACAGAAGGAACACTGAAGCTTTCTTT
TRBJ1-2	TRBD1	TRBV7-9	.	CASRQTGGYGYTF	TGTGCCAGCAGGCAAACAGGGGGCTATGGCTACACCTTC